This T cell receptor (beta chain) was captured by sequencing in a study of CD8 T cells in Susac syndrome. With random hexamers, reverse transcription was performed on about 0.45 to 1 ug of RNA. Amplification of TCR beta CDR3 spanned 54 Vbeta and 13 Jbeta via immunoSEQ multiplex PCR. TCRdb reprocessed the immunoSEQ multiplex PCR reads with MiXCR, giving one entry per CDR3 protein. The profile shows 150,000 to 200,000 distinct CDR3 sequences, 91% of them singletons. CD8+ and CD4+ T cells from blood underwent TCR beta sequencing, which was carried out in a high-throughput format. The CD8+ and CD4+ T cells were isolated magnetically using a negative isolation approach, whereas the TEMRA cells were enriched by FACS. The specimen was CD4+ T cells from PBMCs. The TCR was taken from a human donor with Susac syndrome.

The CDR3 loop reads CASSGRGSYEQYF. Here the CDR3 DNA reads TGTGCCAGTAGTGGCAGGGGATCCTACGAGCAGTACTTC. This chain joins TRBV12-3 or TRBV12-4 and TRBJ2-7, with a weak D call TRBD1 (6 bases). The CDR3 runs to 13 residues. The V gene lost 9 bases and the J gene lost 1 base, with 13 bases spanning the gap.